Included here is one T cell receptor beta chain sequence, with context. Its specificity is unknown. The V and J ends lost 6 bases and 4 bases respectively, with 13 bases between them. The CDR3 extends over 15 amino acids. CDR1 SGHTA and CDR2 FQGNSA come from the germline V gene. The data originate from a study of shared clonotypes between healthy human individuals. Study observations and caveats: Shared across several donors were around 5% of the naive CD4 clonotypes.

Here immunoSEQ multiplex PCR was the method, and the copy in TCRdb shows in-frame clones only, minus some. The sample lists over 1.4 million clones, about 96% seen once, with over 1% in the top ten. Donors comprised only Caucasian adults living in Nashville, Tennessee. Sequencing was carried out using naive CD4+ T cells sorted from blood. The subset is: CD45RA+ positively selected. This clonotype was obtained from a man under 40 in good health. This chain connects TRBV7-2 to TRBJ2-6, with a tentative D call TRBD1 (5 bases). CDR3 sequence reads: CASSQGRWGANVLTF. The CDR3 DNA is TGTGCCAGCAGTCAGGGCCGTTGGGGGGCCAACGTCCTGACTTTC. Full variable domain (remainder filled in from reference TRBV7-2 and TRBJ2-6): GAGVSQSPSNKVTEKGKDVELRCDPISGHTALYWYRQSLGQGLEFLIYFQGNSAPDKSGLPSDRFSAERTGGSVSTLTIQRTQQEDSAVYLCASSQGRWGANVLTFGAGSRLTVL.